What follows are 16 T cell receptor beta chains derived from one specimen sequenced in a study of cytomegalovirus exposure and HLA in healthy donors. Use of 60 Vbeta and 13 Jbeta primers characterized the PCR. The protocol was immunoSEQ multiplex PCR, while the TCRdb copy is restricted to in-frame clones and leaves out a portion. The sample contains about 200,000 clones, around 73% of which appear only once. The material sequenced was PBMCs. These receptors were collected from a male donor in good health and CMV-seronegative.

V and J are TRBV7-9 and TRBJ1-4; 7 bases line up with TRBD1. J was trimmed by 0 bases and V by 5 bases; bases with no gene match: 12. This CDR3 is 18 amino acids long. Germline V gene sequence: CDR1 SEHNR, CDR2 FQNEAQ (reference sequence). The CDR3 loop is CASSPERQGSATNEKLFF. Here the CDR3 DNA reads TGTGCCAGCAGCCCAGAGAGACAGGGCAGCGCAACTAATGAAAAACTGTTTTTT.

The chain has TRBV27 and TRBJ2-7; unclear D gene. Trimming shortened V by 5 bases and J by 4 bases, and 6 bases separated the two germline ends. This CDR3 has 11 amino acids. Germline V lookup: CDR1 MNHEY, CDR2 SMNVEV (reference sequence). The CDR3 spells CASSPGYEQYF. The CDR3 bases are TGTGCCAGCAGTCCCGGGTACGAGCAGTACTTC.

The chain has TRBV19 and TRBJ2-1; 7 nucleotides match TRBD2. The CDR3 consists of 13 residues. Trimming removed 5 bases from V and 8 bases from J; junction bases left unmatched: 6. Looked up from germline, CDR1 is LNHDA and CDR2 is SQIVND (reference sequence). CDR3 protein: CASSPRERDEQFF. The CDR3 DNA reads as TGTGCCAGTAGTCCGCGGGAGAGGGATGAGCAGTTCTTC. Together with reference TRBV19 and TRBJ2-1, the CDR3 gives the full variable domain: DGGITQSPKYLFRKEGQNVTLSCEQNLNHDAMYWYRQDPGQGLRLIYYSQIVNDFQKGDIAEGYSVSREKKESFPLTVTSAQKNPTAFYLCASSPRERDEQFFGPGTRLTVL.

The V gene is TRBV13, the J gene TRBJ1-1, with TRBD1 matching 10 bases. This CDR3 spans 15 amino acids. From germline, CDR1 is PRHDT and CDR2 FYEKMQ (reference sequence). Unmatched junction bases numbered 6, after V lost 5 bases and J lost 3 bases. This chain's CDR3 is CASSPAGTGDTEAFF. DNA of the CDR3: TGTGCCAGCAGCCCCGCCGGGACAGGGGACACTGAAGCTTTCTTT.

This clone was detected once. A much larger clone differs from this one at a single base, so this may be a read error. For the CDR3, the DNA is TGTGCCAGCAGTCTCAACAGGGCCGCCTACGGGCAGTACTTC. Protein sequence: CASSLNRAAYGQYF. This chain uses TRBV27 with TRBJ2-5; TRBD1 is a possible D gene (6 bases). V lost 5 bases and J lost 11, with 21 bases in between. CDR3 length equals 14 residues. Looked up from germline, CDR1 is MNHEY and CDR2 is SMNVEV (reference sequence).

V is TRBV7-2 and J is TRBJ2-1; TRBD2 agrees at 12 bases. The germline gives CDR1 SGHTA, CDR2 FQGNSA. The CDR3 extends over 16 amino acids. V shed 5 bases, J shed 3 bases, and the junction held 5 bases outside the gene matches. CDR3 protein: CASSPGLAGLYNEQFF. In nucleotides, the CDR3 is TGTGCCAGCAGCCCGGGACTAGCGGGCCTCTACAATGAGCAGTTCTTC.

This sequence joins TRBV7-8 and TRBJ2-2; the match to TRBD2 covers 14 bases. The CDR3 sequence is 16 residues long. Germline lookup yields CDR1 SGHVS and CDR2 FQNEAQ. The V gene end was trimmed by 5 bases and the J gene end by 6 bases; junction bases not matched to a gene: 5. CDR3 bases: TGTGCCAGCAGCAGGGGACTAGCGGGAGTGGCCGGGGAGCTGTTTTTT. Residues: CASSRGLAGVAGELFF. The entire variable domain, with the rest obtained from reference TRBV7-8 and TRBJ2-2, is as follows: GAGVSQSPRYKVAKRGQDVALRCDPISGHVSLFWYQQALGQGPEFLTYFQNEAQLDKSGLPSDRFFAERPEGSVSTLKIQRTQQEDSAVYLCASSRGLAGVAGELFFGEGSRLTVL.

V usage is TRBV5-6 and J usage is TRBJ2-7, with D perhaps matching TRBD2 (5 bases). Germline V gene sequence: CDR1 SGHDT, CDR2 YYEEEE. The germline V and J ends were trimmed by 3 bases and 4 bases, with 8 bases remaining between them. This CDR3 contains 12 residues. The DNA of the CDR3 is TGTGCCAGCAGCTATGGACTGTACGAGCAGTACTTC. Protein product: CASSYGLYEQYF.

This sequence joins TRBV27 and TRBJ2-3; 13 nucleotides align to TRBD2. Trimming removed 7 bases from V and 4 bases from J; junction bases left unmatched: 8. The length of the CDR3 is 16 residues. CDR1 is MNHEY, CDR2 SMNVEV, per germline (reference sequence). CDR3 amino acids: CASTQRGLAGPDTQYF. CDR3 coding DNA: TGTGCCAGCACTCAAAGGGGACTAGCGGGACCAGATACGCAGTATTTT.

The V gene is TRBV11-3, the J gene TRBJ2-6; possible D gene TRBD1, 6 bases. The CDR3 loop spans 17 amino acids. V was clipped by 5 bases and J by 2 bases, with 16 bases between them. Germline CDR1 is SGHNT and CDR2 is YENEEA. The CDR3 region has the DNA TGTGCCAGCAGCCGACAGGAGATGTTGACTGGGGCCAACGTCCTGACTTTC. Encoded protein: CASSRQEMLTGANVLTF.

J is TRBJ2-1 and V is TRBV6-4, with 7 bases lining up with TRBD2. The CDR3 spans 13 residues. Germline trimming cut 6 bases from V and 7 bases from J; bases unmatched to any gene: 6. Germline CDR1 MRHNA, CDR2 SNTAGT. In nucleotides, the CDR3 is TGTGCCAGCAGGGGAGGGCCGAGAAATGAGCAGTTCTTC. The encoded protein is CASRGGPRNEQFF.

The chain employs TRBV5-1 and TRBJ1-1, with 9 bases aligning to TRBD1. The CDR3 runs to 16 residues. Per the germline V gene, CDR1 is SGHRS and CDR2 is YFSETQ. V gave up 4 bases and J gave up 0 bases; unmatched junction bases: 7. DNA of the CDR3: TGCGCCAGCAGCCTCGGACAGGGGTTTATGAACACTGAAGCTTTCTTT. Its protein is CASSLGQGFMNTEAFF.

The rearrangement links TRBV5-1 to TRBJ2-3, with 9 nucleotides matching TRBD2. The CDR3 covers 15 residues. Germline CDR1 reads SGHRS; CDR2 reads YFSETQ. With V trimmed by 5 bases and J by 4 bases, 8 bases remained unmatched. The CDR3 protein is CASRGSGSGADTQYF. In DNA form, the CDR3 reads TGCGCCAGCAGGGGTAGCGGGAGCGGGGCAGATACGCAGTATTTT.

This clone was found a few times. V is TRBV6-6 and J is TRBJ1-2; unclear D gene. The CDR3 runs 13 residues. Trimming took 4 bases from V and 4 from J, leaving 10 bases between them. Germline V lookup: CDR1 MNHNY, CDR2 SVGAGI (reference sequence). CDR3 coding DNA: TGTGCCAGCAGTTGGCCCGAGGGCTATGGCTACACCTTC. It specifies CASSWPEGYGYTF.

This clone showed up just once. The CDR3 reads CAGDRGSYNEQFF. The CDR3 DNA reads TGTGCCGGGGACAGGGGGTCCTACAATGAGCAGTTCTTC. The genes are TRBV30 and TRBJ2-1, with TRBD1 matching over 11 bases. The CDR3 has 13 residues. Per the germline V gene, CDR1 is GTSNPN and CDR2 is SVGIG (reference sequence). Trimming cost V 8 bases and J 1 base; bases outside gene matches: 1.

This clone has only a few counts. The chain employs TRBV7-3 and TRBJ1-1, with D possibly matching TRBD1 (6 bases). Trimming cost V 5 bases and J 3 bases, with 13 bases left between them. Germline CDR1 reads SGHTA; CDR2 reads FQGTGA. CDR3 size: 14 residues. CDR3 sequence: CASSLQGVDTEAFF. In nucleotides, the CDR3 is TGTGCCAGCAGCCTACAGGGTGTAGACACTGAAGCTTTCTTT.